The 21 T cell receptor beta chains in this list originate from one sample, sequenced in a study of memory CD4+ T cells and cytomegalovirus serostatus. TCRdb's table, derived via immunoSEQ multiplex PCR, lists solely in-frame clones and lacks some. In the table there are about 50,000 clones, approximately 83% of which are singletons. The sort gate was single viable CD3+CD4+CD8-CD45RO+ cells for memory CD4+ T cells. Specimen: memory CD4+ T cells from blood. These receptors came from an adult in good health and CMV-seronegative.

The chain employs TRBV10-1 and TRBJ2-1; D gene uncertain. This CDR3 is built from 16 residues. Per the germline V gene, CDR1 is WNHNN and CDR2 is SYGVQD (reference sequence). V was trimmed by 0 bases and J by 9 bases, leaving 18 bases between them. CDR3: CASSESKVSGVGEQFF. The CDR3 DNA sequence: TGCGCCAGCAGTGAGTCGAAGGTGTCTGGCGTCGGTGAGCAGTTCTTC.

This rearrangement joins TRBV4-1 to TRBJ1-6; D is uncertain. The germline V gene has CDR1 MGHRA and CDR2 YSYEKL. CDR3 length: 16 residues. V lost 4 bases, J lost 0 bases, and 10 bases lay in between. The CDR3 loop is CASSPFSSSYNSPLHF. CDR3 in DNA: TGCGCCAGCAGCCCGTTTTCAAGCTCCTATAATTCACCCCTCCACTTT.

J is TRBJ1-5 and V is TRBV19; tentative D call: TRBD1 (6 bases). The CDR3 extends over 13 amino acids. The V gene lost 11 bases and the J gene lost 6 bases, with 17 bases spanning the gap. Germline V lookup: CDR1 LNHDA, CDR2 SQIVND (reference sequence). The CDR3: CAASKGVGQPQHF. Written as DNA, the CDR3 is TGTGCCGCCTCCAAGGGGGTGGGTCAGCCCCAGCATTTT.

Only a few counts were recorded for this clone. The J gene is TRBJ1-3, the V gene TRBV6-5; D ambiguous. Germline values: CDR1 MNHEY, CDR2 SVGAGI. The CDR3 length is 14 residues. Trimming cost V 6 bases and J 3 bases, with 12 bases left between them. The CDR3 DNA follows: TGTGCCAGCAGCTCACCGGGAAGTGGAAACACCATATATTTT. The encoded protein is CASSSPGSGNTIYF.

This clone showed up just a few times. This chain uses TRBV6-1 with TRBJ1-2, with TRBD1 matching 7 bases. Germline V CDR1 and CDR2: MNHNS, SASEGT. The CDR3 length is 14 residues. The J segment lost 8 bases and the V segment lost 6 bases, leaving 12 bases of the junction unmatched. This CDR3 reads CASRRDRDSLGYTF. In nucleotides, the CDR3 is TGTGCCAGCAGAAGAGACAGGGACTCATTAGGCTACACCTTC.

This chain connects TRBV11-1 to TRBJ1-6; D gene ambiguous. Germline lookup yields CDR1 SGHAT and CDR2 FQDESV (reference sequence). Trimming cost V 5 bases and J 6 bases, with 14 bases left between them. The CDR3 is made up of 15 amino acids. CDR3 protein: CASSLETVFNSPLHF. CDR3 nucleotide sequence: TGTGCCAGCAGCCTTGAAACAGTCTTTAATTCACCCCTCCACTTT. Variable domain in full (rest from reference TRBV11-1 and TRBJ1-6): EAEVAQSPRYKITEKSQAVAFWCDPISGHATLYWYRQILGQGPELLVQFQDESVVDDSQLPKDRFSAERLKGVDSTLKIQPAELGDSAMYLCASSLETVFNSPLHFGNGTRLTVT.

The chain couples TRBV9 to TRBJ1-2; the D is unclear. The CDR3 loop spans 14 amino acids. Germline V gene sequence: CDR1 SGDLS, CDR2 YYNGEE. V shed 0 bases and J shed 5 bases, with 11 bases lying between them. This CDR3 reads CASSVVGGPYGYTF. CDR3 coding DNA: TGTGCCAGCAGCGTAGTAGGAGGCCCGTATGGCTACACCTTC. Combining the CDR3 with reference TRBV9 and TRBJ1-2 gives the whole variable domain DSGVTQTPKHLITATGQRVTLRCSPRSGDLSVYWYQQSLDQGLQFLIQYYNGEERAKGNILERFSAQQFPDLHSELNLSSLELGDSALYFCASSVVGGPYGYTFGSGTRLTVV.

This clone was observed once. The V and J genes are TRBV27 and TRBJ1-1; 7 positions agree with TRBD1. Germline CDR1 reads MNHEY; CDR2 reads SMNVEV (reference sequence). With V trimmed by 5 bases and J by 1 base, 4 bases remained unmatched. This CDR3 is 14 amino acids long. The CDR3 coding sequence is TGTGCCAGCAGTCTTCAGGGGGGGAACACTGAAGCTTTCTTT. Residues: CASSLQGGNTEAFF.

The V and J genes are TRBV29-1 and TRBJ2-1; D unclear. CDR3 length: 11 amino acids. Germline assignment: CDR1 SQVTM and CDR2 ANQGSEA. V gave up 1 base and J gave up 9 bases, with 7 bases separating them. CDR3 sequence reads: CSVEGTAEQFF. The CDR3 DNA follows: TGCAGCGTTGAAGGGACCGCTGAGCAGTTCTTC.

V usage is TRBV5-3 and J usage is TRBJ2-7, with D perhaps being TRBD1 or TRBD2 (6 bases each). TRBV5-3 is treated as an ORF (open reading frame) with a function not yet certain. Trimming left V 4 bases short and J 0 bases short, with 11 bases between. The CDR3 consists of 14 residues. CDR3 residues: CARSGGDNSYEQYF. CDR3 coding DNA: TGTGCCAGAAGCGGAGGGGACAACTCCTACGAGCAGTACTTC.

The chain joins TRBV5-1 to TRBJ2-5; maybe TRBD2 (6 bases). CDR3 length equals 14 residues. The V end lost 0 bases, the J end lost 3 bases, and 9 bases lay between the germline ends. Germline CDR1 SGHRS, CDR2 YFSETQ. As DNA, the CDR3 is TGCGCCAGCAGCTTGGTTTCGGGGGAAGAGACCCAGTACTTC. Protein product: CASSLVSGEETQYF.

This clone was counted only a few times. The chain recombines TRBV7-9 with TRBJ1-3; D is unresolved. The V gene lost 6 bases and the J gene lost 3 bases, with 9 bases spanning the gap. The CDR3 length is 13 residues. The V gene's germline CDR1 is SEHNR and CDR2 FQNEAQ (reference sequence). The CDR3 coding sequence is TGTGCCAGCAGAGGGATTATTGGAAACACCATATATTTT. It encodes CASRGIIGNTIYF.

In its sample, this clone was seen once. The chain employs TRBV4-2 and TRBJ1-1; D remains unclear. The ends were cut back, 0 bases at V and 3 bases at J, with 8 bases in the middle. Looked up from germline, CDR1 is LGHNA and CDR2 is YNFKEQ. The CDR3 loop spans 14 amino acids. CDR3 loop: CASSQDRRDTEAFF. For the CDR3, the DNA is TGTGCCAGCAGCCAAGATCGTAGGGACACTGAAGCTTTCTTT.

This chain uses TRBV28 with TRBJ1-2; D uncertain. Germline V gives CDR1 MDHEN, CDR2 SYDVKM. The V and J ends lost 5 bases and 1 base respectively, with 8 bases between them. The CDR3 loop spans 13 amino acids. CDR3 region: CASSPGFNYGYTF. The CDR3 DNA sequence: TGTGCCAGCAGTCCCGGCTTTAACTATGGCTACACCTTC.

This chain connects TRBV25-1 to TRBJ1-2; a possible D gene is TRBD1 (6 bases). With 5 bases removed from V and 2 bases from J, the gap between germline ends came to 9 bases. The CDR3 is 13 residues long. CDR1 is MGHDK and CDR2 is SYGVNS in the germline V gene. The CDR3 spells CASSRGGNYGYTF. The DNA of the CDR3 is TGTGCCAGCAGTAGAGGGGGGAACTATGGCTACACCTTC.

This sequence joins TRBV4-2 and TRBJ1-1; unclear D gene. In germline, CDR1 is LGHNA, CDR2 YNFKEQ. V gave up 3 bases and J gave up 11 bases, with 16 bases separating them. The CDR3 sequence is 13 residues long. CDR3 sequence: CASSQVEGMGAFF. The CDR3 DNA is TGTGCCAGCAGCCAGGTAGAGGGTATGGGGGCTTTCTTT.

The J gene is TRBJ2-1, the V gene TRBV5-1, with D perhaps TRBD2 (6 bases). The CDR3 has 14 residues. Trimming pared 5 bases from V and 3 bases from J, leaving 12 bases between. Germline CDR1 SGHRS, CDR2 YFSETQ. The CDR3 DNA sequence: TGCGCCAGCAGTTTTTCTAGCGACTACAATGAGCAGTTCTTC. This translates into CASSFSSDYNEQFF.

This chain uses TRBV7-2 with TRBJ2-2; TRBD2 might be the D (5 bases). Germline CDR1 SGHTA, CDR2 FQGNSA. V was shortened by 6 bases and J by 6 bases, with 14 bases between the two germline ends. The CDR3 runs to 14 residues. CDR3 in DNA: TGTGCCAGCAGTCGTGCTGGGAGTCCCGGGGAGCTGTTTTTT. Its protein product is CASSRAGSPGELFF.

J is TRBJ1-2 and V is TRBV30; possibly TRBD1 for D (5 bases). The CDR3 extends over 11 amino acids. CDR1 GTSNPN and CDR2 SVGIG come from the germline V gene (reference sequence). With 7 bases removed from V and 4 bases from J, the gap between germline ends came to 10 bases. The CDR3 DNA is TGTGCCTTCCAGGGTGCCTATGGCTACACCTTC. Protein sequence: CAFQGAYGYTF.

The rearrangement joins TRBV10-3 to TRBJ1-1; D is perhaps TRBD1 (5 bases). From germline, CDR1 is ENHRY and CDR2 SYGVKD. The V end lost 4 bases, the J end lost 5 bases, and 8 bases lay between the germline ends. The CDR3 consists of 12 residues. The CDR3 DNA reads TGTGCCATCAGTGGATGGGGGACTGAAGCTTTCTTT. It specifies CAISGWGTEAFF.

This clone occurred a few times. V usage is TRBV19 and J usage is TRBJ2-7, with 7 bases that match TRBD1. This CDR3 is built from 14 residues. Germline V lookup: CDR1 LNHDA, CDR2 SQIVND (reference sequence). V was pared by 4 bases and J by 6 bases, with 9 bases of the junction left unmatched. The CDR3 here is CASSTRDRVGEQYF. The CDR3 nucleotides read TGTGCCAGTAGTACCCGGGACAGAGTAGGCGAGCAGTACTTC.